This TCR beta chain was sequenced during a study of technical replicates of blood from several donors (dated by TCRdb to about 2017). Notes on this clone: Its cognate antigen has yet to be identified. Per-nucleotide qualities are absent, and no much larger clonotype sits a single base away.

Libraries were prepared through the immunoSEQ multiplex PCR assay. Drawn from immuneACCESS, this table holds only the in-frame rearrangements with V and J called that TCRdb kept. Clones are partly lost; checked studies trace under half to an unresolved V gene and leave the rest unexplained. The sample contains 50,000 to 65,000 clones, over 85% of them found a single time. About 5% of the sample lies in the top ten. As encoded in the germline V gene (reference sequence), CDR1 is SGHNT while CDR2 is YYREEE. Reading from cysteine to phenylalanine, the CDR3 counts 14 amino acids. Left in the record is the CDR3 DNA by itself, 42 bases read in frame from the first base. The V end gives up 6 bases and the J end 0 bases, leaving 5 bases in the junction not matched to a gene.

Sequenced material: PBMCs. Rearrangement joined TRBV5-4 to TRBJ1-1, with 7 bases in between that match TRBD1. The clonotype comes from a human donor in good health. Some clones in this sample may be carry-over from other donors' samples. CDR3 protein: CASTSGTVNTEAFF. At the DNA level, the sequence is TGTGCCAGCACTTCCGGGACAGTGAACACTGAAGCTTTCTTT.